This T cell receptor (beta chain) was identified during a study of early stage breast cancer tumors. The V gene lost 0 bases and the J gene lost 6 bases, with 9 bases spanning the gap. This CDR3 has 14 amino acids. Germline CDR1 is SGHTA and CDR2 is FQGNSA. Study-level findings and limits: Blood repertoires resembled normal breast more than tumor.

Generated by immunoSEQ multiplex PCR, the TCRdb table keeps only in-frame clones and is missing some. The sample contains 25,000 to 35,000 clones, 75% to 85% of which appear only once. This clone was counted a few times. The target antigen is unknown. The sample was blood. The sequence derives from a person in their sixties with breast cancer. The J gene is TRBJ2-1, the V gene TRBV7-2, with D perhaps matching TRBD2 (5 bases). The CDR3 reads CASSLATKFNEQFF. The CDR3 DNA is TGTGCCAGCAGCTTAGCGACTAAGTTCAATGAGCAGTTCTTC.